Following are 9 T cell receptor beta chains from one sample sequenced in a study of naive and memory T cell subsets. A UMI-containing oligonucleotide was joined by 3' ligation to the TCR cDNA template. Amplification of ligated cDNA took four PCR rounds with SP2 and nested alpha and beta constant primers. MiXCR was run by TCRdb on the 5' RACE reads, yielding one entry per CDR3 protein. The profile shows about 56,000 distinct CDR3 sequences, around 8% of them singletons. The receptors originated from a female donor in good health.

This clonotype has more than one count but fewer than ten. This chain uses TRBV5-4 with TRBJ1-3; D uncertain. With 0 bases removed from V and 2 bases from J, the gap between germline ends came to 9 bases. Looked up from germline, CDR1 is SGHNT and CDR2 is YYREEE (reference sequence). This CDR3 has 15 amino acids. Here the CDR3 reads CASSLGGIAGNTIYF. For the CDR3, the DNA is TGTGCCAGCAGCTTGGGGGGAATAGCTGGAAACACCATATATTTT.

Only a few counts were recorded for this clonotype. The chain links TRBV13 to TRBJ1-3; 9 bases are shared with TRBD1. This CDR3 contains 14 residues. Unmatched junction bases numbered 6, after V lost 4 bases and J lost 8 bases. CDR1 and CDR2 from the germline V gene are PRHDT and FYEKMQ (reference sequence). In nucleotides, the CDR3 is TGTGCCAGCAGCTCGGACAGGGGAGGATACACCATATATTTT. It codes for CASSSDRGGYTIYF.

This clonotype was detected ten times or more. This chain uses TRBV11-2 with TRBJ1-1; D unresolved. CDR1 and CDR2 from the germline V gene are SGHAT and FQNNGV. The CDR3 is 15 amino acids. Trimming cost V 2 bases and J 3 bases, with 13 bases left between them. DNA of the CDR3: TGTGCCAGCAGCTTATCTGAGGGTTGGTACACTGAAGCTTTCTTT. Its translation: CASSLSEGWYTEAFF. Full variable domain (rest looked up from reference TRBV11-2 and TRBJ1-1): EAGVAQSPRYKIIEKRQSVAFWCNPISGHATLYWYQQILGQGPKLLIQFQNNGVVDDSQLPKDRFSAERLKGVDSTLKIQPAKLEDSAVYLCASSLSEGWYTEAFFGQGTRLTVV.

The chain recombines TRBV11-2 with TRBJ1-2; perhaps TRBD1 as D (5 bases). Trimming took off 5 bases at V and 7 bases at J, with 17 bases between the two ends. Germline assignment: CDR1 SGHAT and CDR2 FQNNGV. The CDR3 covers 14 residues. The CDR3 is CASSLSGTGSGYTF. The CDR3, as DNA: TGTGCCAGCAGCCTCTCCGGGACCGGCTCTGGCTACACCTTC.

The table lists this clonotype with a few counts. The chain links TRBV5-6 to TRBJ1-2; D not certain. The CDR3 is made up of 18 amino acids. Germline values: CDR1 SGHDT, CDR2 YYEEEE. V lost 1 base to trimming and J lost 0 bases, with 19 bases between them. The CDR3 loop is CASSLWFDVEEANYGYTF. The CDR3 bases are TGTGCCAGCAGCTTGTGGTTCGATGTCGAGGAAGCTAACTATGGCTACACCTTC.

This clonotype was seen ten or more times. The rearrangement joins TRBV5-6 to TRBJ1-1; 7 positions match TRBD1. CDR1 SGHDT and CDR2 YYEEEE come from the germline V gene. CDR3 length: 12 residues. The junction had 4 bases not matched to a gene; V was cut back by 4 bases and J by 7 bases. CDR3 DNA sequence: TGTGCCAGCAGCGCTCAGGGGGTTGAAGCTTTCTTT. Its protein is CASSAQGVEAFF.

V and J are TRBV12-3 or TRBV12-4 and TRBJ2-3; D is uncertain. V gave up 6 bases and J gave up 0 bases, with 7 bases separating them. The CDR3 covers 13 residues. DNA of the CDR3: TGTGCCAGCAGGCCCGACAGCACAGATACGCAGTATTTT. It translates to CASRPDSTDTQYF.

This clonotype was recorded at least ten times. The CDR3 region is CSARAFLGPQHF. The CDR3 bases are TGCAGTGCTAGAGCGTTCCTTGGGCCCCAGCATTTT. The chain carries TRBV20-1 and TRBJ1-5, with D uncertain. V dropped 1 base and J dropped 9 bases, with 10 bases sitting between them. There are 12 residues in the CDR3. Germline V gives CDR1 DFQATT, CDR2 SNEGSKA (reference sequence).

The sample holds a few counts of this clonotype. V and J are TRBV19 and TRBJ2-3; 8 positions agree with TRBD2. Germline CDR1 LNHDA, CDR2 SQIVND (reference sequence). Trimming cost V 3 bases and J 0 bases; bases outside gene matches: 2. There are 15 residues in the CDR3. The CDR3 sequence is CASSIGGGSTDTQYF. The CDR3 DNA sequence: TGTGCCAGTAGTATTGGCGGGGGGAGCACAGATACGCAGTATTTT.